These T cell receptor beta chains were read from a single sample in a study of blood T cell repertoires in COVID-19. TCRdb's table, derived via immunoSEQ multiplex PCR, lists solely in-frame clones and lacks some. Among about 80,000 clones listed, roughly 76% were seen once. Sequencing input: peripheral blood. Every receptor here comes from a man between 65 and 79 years old with active or convalescent COVID-19. Both conserved end residues are part of each CDR3. Each record gives: CDR3 length, V gene, J gene, CDR3 protein.

13	TRBV13	TRBJ2-7	CASSLGTRYEQYF
11	TRBV2	TRBJ2-5	CASSEEETQYF
13	TRBV5-6	TRBJ2-1	CASTRQGVHEQFF
12	TRBV19	TRBJ1-1	CASSMVAGRAFF
13	TRBV2	TRBJ1-4	CATTGEEVVKLFF
14	TRBV7-2	TRBJ1-1	CASSRDSLNTEAFF
15	TRBV11-3	TRBJ2-1	CASSIPGTGGNEQFF
15	TRBV5-6	TRBJ2-7	CASSPLAGGIYEQYF
15	TRBV2	TRBJ1-6	CASGVRETANSPLHF
13	TRBV6-5	TRBJ2-1	CASTQRGGNEQFF
16	TRBV3-1/TRBV3-2	TRBJ1-6	CASSQDGDRVHSPLHF
14	TRBV28	TRBJ1-1	CASSFSTPGAEAFF
16	TRBV19	TRBJ1-1	CASSISEATLDTEAFF
14	TRBV19	TRBJ2-5	CASSISGVQETQYF
15	TRBV11-3	TRBJ2-2	CASSAPGQNPGELFF
15	TRBV9	TRBJ2-7	CASSVSVSSHDEQYF
18	TRBV5-1	TRBJ1-1	CASRLTAGTGGMNTEAFF
14	TRBV3-1/TRBV3-2	TRBJ2-7	CASSQRPRIYEQYF
14	TRBV5-4	TRBJ2-5	CASSLERGGETQYF
16	TRBV6-1	TRBJ1-2	CASSERGQKANYGYTF
19	TRBV5-1	TRBJ2-5	CASSPRLAGGIRRYETQYF
16	TRBV11-1	TRBJ2-7	CASSYTLAGGNYEQYF
15	TRBV6-5	TRBJ2-3	CASSYSSSSSDTQYF
15	TRBV7-9	TRBJ1-5	CASSLGAGQGQPQHF
14	TRBV13	TRBJ1-4	CASSLNRGGEKLFF
14	TRBV3-1/TRBV3-2	TRBJ2-7	CASSLRLASDEQYF
14	TRBV11-3	TRBJ1-1	CASSPGTDSSEAFF
13	TRBV6-5	TRBJ1-2	CASRLKGNYGYTF
12	TRBV30	TRBJ2-7	CAWSTRRDEQYF
16	TRBV28	TRBJ1-1	CASRDGTGERNTEAFF
16	TRBV19	TRBJ2-4	CASSTGQTLAKNIQYF
12	TRBV30	TRBJ1-1	CAWGRQEAEAFF
13	TRBV19	TRBJ1-5	CASSQEGGQPQHF
14	TRBV2	TRBJ2-1	CASSDGTAHNEQFF
17	TRBV23-1	TRBJ2-5	CELLPHPLAGDQETQYF
14	TRBV5-1	TRBJ1-5	CASSLGPGGQPQHF
15	TRBV11-2	TRBJ1-2	CASSLDPALLYGYTF
15	TRBV7-6	TRBJ2-3	CASRRTGEGTDTQYF
17	TRBV4-1	TRBJ2-1	CASSQDWTHNSYNEQFF
12	TRBV11-2	TRBJ1-6	CASRRYNSPLHF
15	TRBV9	TRBJ2-1	CASSVSVAGGHEQFF
15	TRBV6-5	TRBJ2-2	CASRPGQYSTGELFF